Presented here are 18 T cell receptor beta chains from one specimen sequenced in a study of blood T cell repertoires in COVID-19. Libraries were prepared by immunoSEQ multiplex PCR; TCRdb keeps only in-frame clonotypes and omits some of them. The table records 50,000 to 55,000 clones, 75% to 90% of them present only once. Sequenced material: peripheral blood. The receptors come from a man in his fifties or sixties with acute or convalescent COVID-19.

This clone was seen just once. The gene calls are TRBV27 and TRBJ1-2; D gene uncertain. The CDR3 has 15 amino acids. From germline, CDR1 is MNHEY and CDR2 SMNVEV (reference sequence). Trimming removed 3 bases at V and 7 bases at J, with 18 bases between. CDR3 sequence: CASSFYREGILGYTF. The DNA of the CDR3 is TGTGCCAGCAGTTTTTACCGGGAGGGAATTCTTGGCTACACCTTC.

This clone was observed once. The chain is built from TRBV6-6 and TRBJ2-1, with D possibly matching TRBD1 (6 bases). The germline V and J ends were trimmed by 5 bases and 1 base, with 18 bases remaining between them. This CDR3 has 17 amino acids. Germline CDR1 reads MNHNY; CDR2 reads SVGAGI (reference sequence). CDR3: CASSRKTGPLSYNEQFF. The CDR3 DNA reads as TGTGCCAGCAGTCGAAAAACAGGGCCTTTGTCCTACAATGAGCAGTTCTTC.

The rearrangement joins TRBV6-1 to TRBJ1-2, with TRBD1 as a possible D gene (6 bases). V was cut by 2 bases and J by 5 bases, with 24 bases left in between. The germline gives CDR1 MNHNS, CDR2 SASEGT. CDR3 length: 18 residues. CDR3 sequence reads: CASSEPAQDSGIRYGYTF. The CDR3 region has the DNA TGTGCCAGCAGTGAACCCGCCCAGGACAGCGGTATAAGGTATGGCTACACCTTC.

The CDR3 sequence is CASSIGPNTEAFF. The CDR3 coding sequence is TGTGCCAGTAGTATTGGCCCGAACACTGAAGCTTTCTTT. The chain employs TRBV19 and TRBJ1-1; no reliable D call. The length of the CDR3 is 13 residues. Trimming took 3 bases from V and 1 from J, leaving 6 bases between them. Germline values: CDR1 LNHDA, CDR2 SQIVND (reference sequence). The whole variable domain, remainder taken from reference TRBV19 and TRBJ1-1, is DGGITQSPKYLFRKEGQNVTLSCEQNLNHDAMYWYRQDPGQGLRLIYYSQIVNDFQKGDIAEGYSVSREKKESFPLTVTSAQKNPTAFYLCASSIGPNTEAFFGQGTRLTVV.

This chain uses TRBV5-1 with TRBJ2-1, with 9 positions matching TRBD2. From germline, CDR1 is SGHRS and CDR2 YFSETQ. CDR3 length: 20 residues. V gave up 0 bases and J gave up 2 bases; unmatched junction bases: 15. In nucleotides, the CDR3 is TGCGCCAGCAGCTTGGTCCCGCGGGAGGGCCCCGGGAATCCCTACAATGAGCAGTTCTTC. This encodes CASSLVPREGPGNPYNEQFF.

The rearrangement uses TRBV6-1 and TRBJ1-5, with D uncertain. The CDR3 has 16 amino acids. Per germline, CDR1 MNHNS and CDR2 SASEGT. V dropped 2 bases and J dropped 3 bases, with 14 bases sitting between them. The CDR3 nucleotides read TGTGCCAGCAGTGAACTAGTGGGGAGCTCCAATCAGCCCCAGCATTTT. Translation: CASSELVGSSNQPQHF.

This clone was observed a few times. The chain employs TRBV5-4 and TRBJ1-1; D might be TRBD1 (5 bases). With 6 bases removed from V and 1 base from J, the gap between germline ends came to 13 bases. The CDR3 loop spans 14 amino acids. The germline V gene encodes CDR1 SGHNT and CDR2 YYREEE (reference sequence). The CDR3 sequence: CASTSRGGNTEAFF. In nucleotides, the CDR3 is TGTGCCAGCACCTCCCGGGGGGGGAACACTGAAGCTTTCTTT.

The chain combines TRBV7-8 with TRBJ2-5, with D perhaps TRBD2 (6 bases). V lost 4 bases and J 7 bases, leaving 13 bases between the germline ends. Germline V lookup: CDR1 SGHVS, CDR2 FQNEAQ. The CDR3 length is 13 residues. This CDR3 is CASSSVGSGTQYF. The CDR3 DNA follows: TGTGCCAGCAGCTCAGTCGGGAGCGGGACCCAGTACTTC.

This chain joins TRBV13 and TRBJ2-1, with 11 bases matching TRBD2. V shed 0 bases, J shed 3 bases, and the junction held 4 bases outside the gene matches. The CDR3 has 17 amino acids. Germline V lookup: CDR1 PRHDT, CDR2 FYEKMQ (reference sequence). The CDR3 DNA follows: TGTGCCAGCAGCTTAGGAGGTAGCGGGAGGGTCTACAATGAGCAGTTCTTC. Translated: CASSLGGSGRVYNEQFF.

The chain carries TRBV10-2 and TRBJ1-5; 7 nucleotides match TRBD1. The trim removed 8 bases at V and 6 bases at J, leaving 10 bases unmatched. This CDR3 is 14 amino acids long. Germline loops: CDR1 WSHSY, CDR2 SAAADI. The CDR3 here is CASGGADRAQPQHF. In nucleotides, the CDR3 is TGCGCCAGCGGTGGGGCAGACAGGGCTCAGCCCCAGCATTTT.

This clone showed up just once. The rearrangement uses TRBV27 and TRBJ2-7, with D possibly being TRBD1 (5 bases). Trimming stripped 5 bases from V and 0 bases from J, with 11 bases between. This CDR3 spans 14 amino acids. Germline V CDR1 and CDR2: MNHEY, SMNVEV (reference sequence). This CDR3 reads CASSTGRLSYEQYF. Written as DNA, the CDR3 is TGTGCCAGCAGTACAGGTCGTCTCTCCTACGAGCAGTACTTC.

V is TRBV18 and J is TRBJ2-7, with TRBD2 matching 7 bases. CDR1 and CDR2 from the germline V gene are KGHSH and LQKENI. The CDR3 spans 14 residues. V lost 6 bases, J lost 1 base, and 6 bases stayed unmatched. As DNA, the CDR3 is TGTGCCAGCTCGCCCGGGAGGAGGTCCTACGAGCAGTACTTC. It translates to CASSPGRRSYEQYF. The full variable domain, its missing parts supplied by reference TRBV18 and TRBJ2-7, is NAGVMQNPRHLVRRRGQEARLRCSPMKGHSHVYWYRQLPEEGLKFMVYLQKENIIDESGMPKERFSAEFPKEGPSILRIQQVVRGDSAAYFCASSPGRRSYEQYFGPGTRLTVT.

The gene calls are TRBV19 and TRBJ2-7; 9 nucleotides match TRBD2. Trimming cost V 3 bases and J 4 bases; bases outside gene matches: 1. The CDR3 spans 13 residues. The germline gives CDR1 LNHDA, CDR2 SQIVND (reference sequence). The CDR3 sequence: CASSMSGRYEQYF. The CDR3 DNA follows: TGTGCCAGTAGTATGAGCGGGAGGTACGAGCAGTACTTC.

The genes are TRBV27 and TRBJ1-6; no reliable D call. V lost 4 bases to trimming and J lost 5 bases, with 3 bases between them. This CDR3 is built from 12 residues. Germline-derived CDR1 and CDR2 are MNHEY and SMNVEV (reference sequence). CDR3 protein: CASSYNNSPLHF. As DNA, the CDR3 is TGTGCCAGCAGTTATAATAATTCACCCCTCCACTTT.

V gene TRBV21-1 combines with J gene TRBJ1-6; the table calls TRBD1, which could not be checked here. TRBV21-1 is a pseudogene locus. The CDR3 is made up of 14 amino acids. The CDR3 protein is CASSKVTVNSPLHF. CDR3 sequence (DNA): TGTGCCAGCAGCAAAGTCACAGTTAATTCACCCCTCCACTTT.

This chain connects TRBV29-1 to TRBJ2-1, with a weak D call TRBD1 (7 bases). V was trimmed by 6 bases and J by 9 bases, leaving 21 bases between them. CDR3 size: 14 residues. From germline, CDR1 is SQVTM and CDR2 ANQGSEA. The CDR3 loop is CSVRGDTGGFEQFF. In DNA, the CDR3 is TGCAGCGTCAGGGGGGACACAGGAGGATTTGAGCAGTTCTTC.

This clone came up once. CDR3 in DNA: TGCGCCAGCAGCCAAGACTTCCAGTATTATTCACCCCTCCACTTT. Its protein is CASSQDFQYYSPLHF. This chain uses TRBV4-1 with TRBJ1-6; no clear D. Trimming left V 0 bases short and J 8 bases short, with 11 bases between. This CDR3 contains 15 residues. CDR1 and CDR2 from the germline V gene are MGHRA and YSYEKL.

This clone was counted a single time. The chain recombines TRBV28 with TRBJ1-3; 11 positions match TRBD1. From germline, CDR1 is MDHEN and CDR2 SYDVKM. The CDR3 runs to 13 residues. Unmatched junction bases numbered 3, after V lost 6 bases and J lost 8 bases. The CDR3 is CASRGQGAYTIYF. CDR3 sequence (DNA): TGTGCCAGCAGAGGACAGGGGGCATACACCATATATTTT.